These 4 T cell receptor beta chains were all obtained from the same sample, sequenced in a study of blood T cells in healthy people across ages. Primers used in a second PCR of roughly 7 to 12 cycles were a sample-barcoded 5' primer and a J-beta primer mix. TCRdb re-called the 5' RACE reads with MiXCR, one entry per CDR3 protein. The sample lists fewer than 800,000 distinct CDR3 sequences, more than 40% seen once, with around a third in the top ten. Sequencing input: blood. The receptor source for this set is a woman aged 60 to 75 in good health.

The chain employs TRBV20-1 and TRBJ2-4; TRBD2 matches at 10 bases. V shed 6 bases, J shed 3 bases, and the junction held 11 bases outside the gene matches. The CDR3 spans 16 residues. Per the germline V gene, CDR1 is DFQATT and CDR2 is SNEGSKA (reference sequence). The CDR3, as DNA: TGCAGTGCCCCTCTGCTAGCGGGAGATGTCAAAAACATTCAGTACTTC. Amino acid sequence: CSAPLLAGDVKNIQYF.

The V and J genes are TRBV7-8 and TRBJ2-4; D is uncertain. The CDR3 has 18 residues. Germline V gives CDR1 SGHVS, CDR2 FQNEAQ. Trimming cost V 1 base and J 1 base, with 17 bases left between them. CDR3 amino acids: CASSLEGGARAAKNIQYF. CDR3 in DNA: TGTGCCAGCAGCTTAGAAGGTGGAGCAAGGGCGGCCAAAAACATTCAGTACTTC.

This clonotype was picked up a small number of times. V and J are TRBV5-6 and TRBJ1-1; 9 positions agree with TRBD1. V lost 1 base to trimming and J lost 4 bases; unmatched junction nucleotides: 5. CDR1 and CDR2 (germline): SGHDT, YYEEEE. There are 15 residues in the CDR3. This CDR3 is CASSLRGTGSTEAFF. As DNA, the CDR3 is TGTGCCAGCAGCTTGAGGGGGACAGGGAGCACTGAAGCTTTCTTT.

This sequence joins TRBV5-1 and TRBJ2-7; D not certain. CDR3 length: 14 residues. Germline CDR1 and CDR2: SGHRS and YFSETQ. Deletions cut 7 bases from V and 0 bases from J, with 14 bases between. The DNA for the CDR3 is TGCGCCAGCGGATGGACGGCCAGCTCCTACGAGCAGTACTTC. It yields the protein CASGWTASSYEQYF.